This T cell receptor beta chain was profiled in a study of T cell repertoires in cytomegalovirus infection. Across the study: Newly reported HLA-C-restricted and thoroughly characterized HLA-B-restricted CMV epitopes were employed. The public TCR beta signatures pointed to both CMV infection and matching HLA type. General study points: HLA-C-restricted CMV clonotypes gave the most frequent clonotype in two of eight donors. CMV carriers having the relevant HLA were flagged by cumulative public TCR beta family frequency.

TCRdb reprocessed the reads via MiXCR and lists one record per CDR3 protein. The table shows hundreds of thousands of distinct CDR3 sequences, with about 44% occurring only once. The CDR3 sequence is 14 residues long. Trimming removed 8 bases from V and 2 bases from J; junction bases left unmatched: 4. Looked up from germline, CDR1 is LGHNA and CDR2 is YNFKEQ. A remark on this clonotype: Its cognate antigen is unknown.

V usage is TRBV4-2 and J usage is TRBJ2-2; 8 bases line up with TRBD1. Here the sequenced sample was cultured PBMCs, taken from culture after CMV antigen stimulation. The TCR originated in a human donor in good health (CMV status not recorded). Some clones in this sample may be carry-over from other donors' samples. CDR3 sequence reads: CASGGQGNTGELFF. CDR3 DNA sequence: TGTGCCAGCGGCGGACAGGGAAACACCGGGGAGCTGTTTTTT.